This T cell receptor (beta chain) was obtained from a study of human T cells and chemical hapten exposure (dated by TCRdb to the early 2020s). Some background on the complete study: For sensitization, 2% DPC in acetone was applied to a roughly 2 cm by roughly 2 cm area of upper inner arm skin. Throughout the approximately 25-week study period, patients were also given weekly therapeutic DPC doses on the scalp. Patch testing on the upper back used Finn chambers containing 0.01% DPC, with scoring done after 6 days according to International Contact Dermatitis Research Group standards. Most of the patients in the cohort were female, and the cohort covered alopecia areata with under or over 50% scalp involvement, alopecia totalis and alopecia universalis. Libraries were pooled for sequencing, and variation in per-sample TCR yields was attributed mainly to small differences in library volumes within the pool. In alopecia patients, the study followed how the peripheral blood TCR repertoire changed in vivo over primary and secondary sensitization to diphenylcyclopropenone (DPC), a hapten. Blood samples were taken from patients before sensitization (week 0) and at 2, 6 and about 24 weeks after DPC sensitization. Twenty-nine alopecia patients gave blood for TCR sequencing at one to four time points (pre-sensitization, 2, 6 and 24 weeks). The full study reports these points: DPC sensitization did not change the number of TCRs with a frequency above 1 in 1000, and there was no evidence of changes in global repertoire structure. After repeated subsampling, the strength of the expansion versus patch-test correlation and the threshold at which it became significant changed. The number of PT1 expanded TCRs positively correlated with patch test score, significant at thresholds 8, 16 and 32 but not 4. Compared with pre-sensitization or healthy control sets, expanded TCRs formed significantly more large CDR3 similarity clusters, which is consistent with antigen-driven responses. Alopecia, a presumed autoimmune disease, was present in all patients, so the immune response of the patients might differ from that of healthy individuals.

Receptor amplification or capture employed RACE. Sequencing took place on a NextSeq 500. Library preparation attached unique molecular identifiers to individual cDNA molecules for quantitative, reproducible TCR counting. Both TCR alpha and TCR beta chains were sequenced from each blood RNA sample. On the authors' methods: A median of roughly 99,000 TCRs per sample was observed, with a range of 23,224 to 690,600. V, J and CDR3 annotation of the TCR reads was performed with the Decombinator software suite. Every sample was subsampled to the same number of TCRs (28,000) for the PS versus PT1 abundance plots. TCRs were defined as expanded if absent before sensitization and observed at least eight times at the 2-week time point. Starting from the raw public reads, TCRdb applied fastp trimming at Q25, assembled clones with MiXCR and retained in-frame beta chains. Records with the same CDR3 protein are collapsed into one entry carrying the most frequent genes and DNA. In this record, the V and J calls reflect TCRdb's handling and not the investigators' own analysis. The sample records 150,000 or so distinct CDR3 sequences, roughly 15% of which are singletons. The top ten constitute 1.5% to 2% of the sample.

Comment on this clonotype: Its binding antigen is unknown. No much larger clone exists at a distance of one base, and base qualities are not known.

According to the germline V gene, CDR1 reads SGDLS and CDR2 reads YYNGEE. V has 0 bases trimmed and J has 2 bases trimmed; junction bases matching no gene number 3. Inclusive of the bounding cysteine and phenylalanine, the CDR3 is 16 residues long. CDR3 DNA is the only sequence kept; it has 48 bases, read in frame from the first base. In the paper's terms, the time point label means: patch test 1, 2 weeks after DPC sensitization. The treatment or condition label, read with the paper, signifies: therapeutic diphenylcyclopropenone sensitization with weekly scalp DPC. At every patch-test visit, the blood draw took place before the patch test was put on. Patients were eligible if aged 18 to 70, diagnosed with alopecia and judged suitable for DPC therapy, and pregnant patients were excluded. Unfractionated whole blood was collected in Tempus Blood RNA tubes, and total RNA was extracted from that blood.

The chain joins TRBV9 to TRBJ2-3; TRBD2 aligns with 10 central bases. This TCR was sampled from a woman in her twenties or thirties with alopecia areata. Some clones in this sample may be carry-over from other donors' samples. The source material was whole blood, sampled in connection with sensitization to the hapten diphenylcyclopropenone (DPC). CDR3 protein: CASSVAAGGNTDTQYF. Read as DNA, the sequence is TGTGCCAGCAGCGTAGCAGCGGGGGGGAACACAGATACGCAGTATTTT.